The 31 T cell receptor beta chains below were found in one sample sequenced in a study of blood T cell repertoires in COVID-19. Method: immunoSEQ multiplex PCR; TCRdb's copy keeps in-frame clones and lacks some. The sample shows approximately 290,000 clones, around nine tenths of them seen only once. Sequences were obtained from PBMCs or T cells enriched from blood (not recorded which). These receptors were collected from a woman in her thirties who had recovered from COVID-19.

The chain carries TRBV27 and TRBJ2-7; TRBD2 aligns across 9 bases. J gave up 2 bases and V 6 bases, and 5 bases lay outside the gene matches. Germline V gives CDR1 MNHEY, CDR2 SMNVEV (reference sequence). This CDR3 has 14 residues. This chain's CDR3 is CASRLAGGPYEQYF. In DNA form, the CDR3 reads TGTGCCAGCAGACTAGCGGGCGGACCCTACGAGCAGTACTTC.

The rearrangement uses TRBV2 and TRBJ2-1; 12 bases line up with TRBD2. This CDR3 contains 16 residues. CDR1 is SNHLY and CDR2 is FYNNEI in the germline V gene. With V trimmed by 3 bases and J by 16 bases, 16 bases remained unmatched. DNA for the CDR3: TGTGCCAGCAGTGATCCGGGACTAGCGGGCTCCCCACGAGGCTTCTTC. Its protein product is CASSDPGLAGSPRGFF.

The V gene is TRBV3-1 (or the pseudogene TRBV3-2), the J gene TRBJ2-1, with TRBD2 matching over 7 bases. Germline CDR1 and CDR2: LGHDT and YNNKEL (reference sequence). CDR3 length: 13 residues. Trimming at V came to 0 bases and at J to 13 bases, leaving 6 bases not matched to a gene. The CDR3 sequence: CASSQDTGLVQFF. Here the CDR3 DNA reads TGTGCCAGCAGCCAAGATACAGGACTAGTACAGTTCTTC.

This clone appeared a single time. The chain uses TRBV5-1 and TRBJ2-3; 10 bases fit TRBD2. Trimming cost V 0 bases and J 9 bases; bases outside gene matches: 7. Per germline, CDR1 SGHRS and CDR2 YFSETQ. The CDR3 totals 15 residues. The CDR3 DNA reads TGCGCCAGCAGCTTGGGAGCACTAGCGGGAACGACGCAGTATTTT. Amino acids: CASSLGALAGTTQYF.

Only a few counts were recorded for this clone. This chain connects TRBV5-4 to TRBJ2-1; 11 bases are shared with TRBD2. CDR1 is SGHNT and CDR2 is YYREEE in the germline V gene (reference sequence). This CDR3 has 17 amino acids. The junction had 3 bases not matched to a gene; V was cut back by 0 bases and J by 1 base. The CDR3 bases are TGTGCCAGCAGCTTGGCACTAGCGGGAGAATCCTACAATGAGCAGTTCTTC. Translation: CASSLALAGESYNEQFF.

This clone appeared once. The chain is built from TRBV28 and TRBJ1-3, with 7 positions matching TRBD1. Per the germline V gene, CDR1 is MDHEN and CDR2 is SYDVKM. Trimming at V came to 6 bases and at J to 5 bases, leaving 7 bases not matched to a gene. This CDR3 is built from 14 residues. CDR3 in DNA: TGTGCCAGCAGCACTTCGACAGGGAGAAACACCATATATTTT. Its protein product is CASSTSTGRNTIYF.

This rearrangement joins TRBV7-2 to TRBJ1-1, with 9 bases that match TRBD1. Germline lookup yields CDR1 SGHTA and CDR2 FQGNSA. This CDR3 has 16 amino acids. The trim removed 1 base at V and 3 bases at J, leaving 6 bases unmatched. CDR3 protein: CASSLVMTGGYTEAFF. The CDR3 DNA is TGTGCCAGCAGCTTAGTAATGACAGGGGGTTACACTGAAGCTTTCTTT.

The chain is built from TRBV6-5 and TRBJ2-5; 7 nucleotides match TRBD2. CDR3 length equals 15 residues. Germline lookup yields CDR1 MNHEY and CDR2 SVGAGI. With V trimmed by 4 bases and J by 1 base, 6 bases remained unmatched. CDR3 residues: CASSFSLAAQETQYF. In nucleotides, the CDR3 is TGTGCCAGCAGTTTTAGCCTAGCGGCCCAAGAGACCCAGTACTTC.

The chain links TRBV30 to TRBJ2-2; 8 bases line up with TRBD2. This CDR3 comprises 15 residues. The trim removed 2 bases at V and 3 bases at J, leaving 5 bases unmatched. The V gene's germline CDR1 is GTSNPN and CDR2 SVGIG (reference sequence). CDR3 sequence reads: CAWSRLLADTGELFF. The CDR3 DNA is TGTGCCTGGAGTAGGTTACTAGCGGACACCGGGGAGCTGTTTTTT.

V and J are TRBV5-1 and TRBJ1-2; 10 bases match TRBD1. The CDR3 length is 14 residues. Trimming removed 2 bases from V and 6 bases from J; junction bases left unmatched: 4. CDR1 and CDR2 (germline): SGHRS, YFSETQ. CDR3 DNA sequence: TGCGCCAGCAGCTTCGGACAGGGGGGTGATGGCTACACCTTC. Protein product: CASSFGQGGDGYTF. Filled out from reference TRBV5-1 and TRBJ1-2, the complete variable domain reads KAGVTQTPRYLIKTRGQQVTLSCSPISGHRSVSWYQQTPGQGLQFLFEYFSETQRNKGNFPGRFSGRQFSNSRSEMNVSTLELGDSALYLCASSFGQGGDGYTFGSGTRLTVV.

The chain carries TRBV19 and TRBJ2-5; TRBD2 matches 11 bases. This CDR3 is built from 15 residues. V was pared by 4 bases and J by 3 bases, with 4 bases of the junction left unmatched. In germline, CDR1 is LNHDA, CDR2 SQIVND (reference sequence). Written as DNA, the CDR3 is TGTGCCAGTAGTACCGCGGGACTAGCGGAAGAGACCCAGTACTTC. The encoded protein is CASSTAGLAEETQYF.

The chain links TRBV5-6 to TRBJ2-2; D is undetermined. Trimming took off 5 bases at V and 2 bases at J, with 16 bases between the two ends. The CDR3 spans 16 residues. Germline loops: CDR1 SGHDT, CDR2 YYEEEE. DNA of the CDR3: TGTGCCAGCAGAGTCGGGTTAGCCGTTAACACCGGGGAGCTGTTTTTT. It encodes CASRVGLAVNTGELFF.

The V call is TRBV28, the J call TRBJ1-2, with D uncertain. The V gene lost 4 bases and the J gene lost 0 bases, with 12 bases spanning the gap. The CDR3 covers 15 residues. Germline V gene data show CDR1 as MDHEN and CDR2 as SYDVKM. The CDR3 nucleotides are TGTGCCAGCAGTTCCCGGGGAACAGCTAACTATGGCTACACCTTC. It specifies CASSSRGTANYGYTF.

CDR3 sequence reads: CASSAPSGPYNEQFF. The CDR3 nucleotides read TGTGCCAGCAGCGCTCCTAGCGGGCCCTACAATGAGCAGTTCTTC. The chain is built from TRBV7-8 and TRBJ2-1; 8 nucleotides agree with TRBD2. Germline V gene sequence: CDR1 SGHVS, CDR2 FQNEAQ. The junction had 5 bases not matched to a gene; V was cut back by 5 bases and J by 2 bases. The CDR3 length is 15 residues.

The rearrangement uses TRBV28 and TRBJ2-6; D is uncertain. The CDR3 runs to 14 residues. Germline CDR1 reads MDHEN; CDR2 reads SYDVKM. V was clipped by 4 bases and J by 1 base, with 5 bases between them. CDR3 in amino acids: CASSSQSGANVLTF. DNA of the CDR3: TGTGCCAGCAGTTCCCAGTCTGGGGCCAACGTCCTGACTTTC.

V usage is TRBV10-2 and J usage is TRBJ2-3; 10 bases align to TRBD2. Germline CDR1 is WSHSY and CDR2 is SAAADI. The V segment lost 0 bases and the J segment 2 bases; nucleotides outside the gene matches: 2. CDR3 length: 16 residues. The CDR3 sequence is CASSESGLAVTDTQYF. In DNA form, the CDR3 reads TGCGCCAGCAGTGAGTCCGGACTAGCGGTCACAGATACGCAGTATTTT.

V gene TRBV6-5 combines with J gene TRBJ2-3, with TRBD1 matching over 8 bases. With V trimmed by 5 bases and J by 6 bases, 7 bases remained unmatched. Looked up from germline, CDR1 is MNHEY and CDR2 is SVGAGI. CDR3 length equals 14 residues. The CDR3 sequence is CASSTRGPWDTQYF. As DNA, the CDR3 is TGTGCCAGCAGTACCAGGGGGCCGTGGGATACGCAGTATTTT.

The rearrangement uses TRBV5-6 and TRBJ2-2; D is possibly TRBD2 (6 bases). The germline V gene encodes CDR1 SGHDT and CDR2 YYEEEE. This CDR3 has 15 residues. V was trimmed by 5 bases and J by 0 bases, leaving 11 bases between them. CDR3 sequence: CASRRLDANTGELFF. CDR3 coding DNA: TGTGCCAGCAGGCGACTAGATGCGAACACCGGGGAGCTGTTTTTT.

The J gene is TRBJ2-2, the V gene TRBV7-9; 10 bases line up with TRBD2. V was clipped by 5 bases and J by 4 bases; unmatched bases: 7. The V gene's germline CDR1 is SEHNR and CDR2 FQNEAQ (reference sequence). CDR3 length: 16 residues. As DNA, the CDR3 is TGTGCCAGCAGCATTCTAGCGGGAGAAGGCACCGGGGAGCTGTTTTTT. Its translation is CASSILAGEGTGELFF.

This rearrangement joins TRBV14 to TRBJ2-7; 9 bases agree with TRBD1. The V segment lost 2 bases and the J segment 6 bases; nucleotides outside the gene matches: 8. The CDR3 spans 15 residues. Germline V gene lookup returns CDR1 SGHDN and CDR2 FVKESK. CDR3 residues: CASSQQTGGYFEQYF. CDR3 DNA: TGTGCCAGCAGCCAACAGACAGGGGGTTACTTCGAGCAGTACTTC. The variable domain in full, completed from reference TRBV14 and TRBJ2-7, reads EAGVTQFPSHSVIEKGQTVTLRCDPISGHDNLYWYRRVMGKEIKFLLHFVKESKQDESGMPNNRFLAERTGGTYSTLKVQPAELEDSGVYFCASSQQTGGYFEQYFGPGTRLTVT.

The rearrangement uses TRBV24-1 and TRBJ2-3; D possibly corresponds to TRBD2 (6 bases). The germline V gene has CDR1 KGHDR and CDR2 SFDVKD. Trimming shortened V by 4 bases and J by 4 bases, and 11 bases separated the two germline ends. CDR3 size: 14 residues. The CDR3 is CATSDPSVADTQYF. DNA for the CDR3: TGTGCCACCAGTGACCCTAGCGTGGCAGATACGCAGTATTTT.

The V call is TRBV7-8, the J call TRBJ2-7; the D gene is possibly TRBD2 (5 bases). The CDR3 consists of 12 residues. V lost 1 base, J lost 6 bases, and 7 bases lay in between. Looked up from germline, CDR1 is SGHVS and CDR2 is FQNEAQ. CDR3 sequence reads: CASSLGTGEQYF. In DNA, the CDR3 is TGTGCCAGCAGCTTAGGGACTGGCGAGCAGTACTTC. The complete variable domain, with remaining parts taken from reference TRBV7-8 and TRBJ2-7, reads GAGVSQSPRYKVAKRGQDVALRCDPISGHVSLFWYQQALGQGPEFLTYFQNEAQLDKSGLPSDRFFAERPEGSVSTLKIQRTQQEDSAVYLCASSLGTGEQYFGPGTRLTVT.

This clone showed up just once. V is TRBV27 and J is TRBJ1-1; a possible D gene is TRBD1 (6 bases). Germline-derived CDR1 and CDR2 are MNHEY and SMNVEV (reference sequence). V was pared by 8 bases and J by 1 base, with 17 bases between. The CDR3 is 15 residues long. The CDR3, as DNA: TGTGCCAGCTCCTCTTACAGGGCTACGAACACTGAAGCTTTCTTT. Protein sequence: CASSSYRATNTEAFF.

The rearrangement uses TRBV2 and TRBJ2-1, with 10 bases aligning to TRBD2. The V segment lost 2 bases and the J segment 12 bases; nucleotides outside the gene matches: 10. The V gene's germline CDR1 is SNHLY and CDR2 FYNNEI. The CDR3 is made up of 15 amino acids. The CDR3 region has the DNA TGTGCCAGCAGTGAATGGGCTAGCGGGAGTCCGACGCAGTTCTTC. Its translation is CASSEWASGSPTQFF.

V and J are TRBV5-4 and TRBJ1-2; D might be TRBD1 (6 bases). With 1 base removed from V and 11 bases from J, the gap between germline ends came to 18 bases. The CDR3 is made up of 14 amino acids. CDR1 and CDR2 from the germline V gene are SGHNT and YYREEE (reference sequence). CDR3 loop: CASSLLRTAGYYTF. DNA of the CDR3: TGTGCCAGCAGCTTGTTAAGGACAGCTGGCTATTACACCTTC.

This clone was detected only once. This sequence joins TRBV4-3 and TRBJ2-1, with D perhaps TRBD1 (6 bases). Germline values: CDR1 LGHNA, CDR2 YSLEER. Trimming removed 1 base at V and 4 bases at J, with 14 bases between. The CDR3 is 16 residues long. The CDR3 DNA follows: TGCGCCAGCAGCCAAGCCATGCAGGGGTCTTACAATGAGCAGTTCTTC. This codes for CASSQAMQGSYNEQFF.

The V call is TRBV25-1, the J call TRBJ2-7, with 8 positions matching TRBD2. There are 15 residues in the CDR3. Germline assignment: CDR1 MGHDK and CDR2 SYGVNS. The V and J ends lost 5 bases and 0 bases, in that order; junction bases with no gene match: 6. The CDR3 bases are TGTGCCAGCAGTCCGTCGACTAGCGCCTCCTACGAGCAGTACTTC. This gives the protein CASSPSTSASYEQYF.

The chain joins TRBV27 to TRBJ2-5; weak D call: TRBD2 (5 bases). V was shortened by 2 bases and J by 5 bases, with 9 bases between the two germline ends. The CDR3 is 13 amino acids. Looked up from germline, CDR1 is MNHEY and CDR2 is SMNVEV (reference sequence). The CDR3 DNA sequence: TGTGCCAGCAGTTTAGCGGGTCGGGAGACCCAGTACTTC. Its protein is CASSLAGRETQYF.

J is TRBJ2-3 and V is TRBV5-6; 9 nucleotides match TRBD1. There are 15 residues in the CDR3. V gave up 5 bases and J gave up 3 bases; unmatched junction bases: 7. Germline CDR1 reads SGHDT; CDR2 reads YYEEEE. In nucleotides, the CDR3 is TGTGCCAGCAGATACCGGGACAGGGTAACAGATACGCAGTATTTT. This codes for CASRYRDRVTDTQYF.

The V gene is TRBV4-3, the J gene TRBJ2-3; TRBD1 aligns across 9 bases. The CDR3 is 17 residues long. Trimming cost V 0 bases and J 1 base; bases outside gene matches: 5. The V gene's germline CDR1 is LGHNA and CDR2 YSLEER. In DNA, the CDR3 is TGCGCCAGCAGCCAAGATCCCCGGGACAGGGGCACAGATACGCAGTATTTT. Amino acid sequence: CASSQDPRDRGTDTQYF.

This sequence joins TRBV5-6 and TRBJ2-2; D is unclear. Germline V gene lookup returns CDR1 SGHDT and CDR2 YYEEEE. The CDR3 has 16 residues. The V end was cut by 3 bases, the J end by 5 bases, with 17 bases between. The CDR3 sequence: CASSYGPGVWTGELFF. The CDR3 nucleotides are TGTGCCAGCAGCTACGGCCCGGGTGTTTGGACCGGGGAGCTGTTTTTT.